This record looks at one T cell receptor (beta chain) sequence and its context. What it recognizes is unknown. This entry comes from a study of blood T cells in healthy people across ages. Study as a whole: Per two T cells, template switching captured roughly one barcoded beta molecule.

Through a sample-barcoded 5' primer and a J-beta primer mix, a second PCR was run for roughly 7 to 12 cycles. MiXCR was run by TCRdb on the 5' RACE reads, yielding one entry per CDR3 protein. The profile shows about 1,600,000 distinct CDR3 sequences, around two fifths of them singletons. In germline, CDR1 is SGHTA, CDR2 FQGNSA. Trimming stripped 8 bases from V and 0 bases from J, with 10 bases between. The CDR3 has 13 residues. Study-wide findings and caveats: Investigators viewed diversity estimates from one million T cells as underestimates, the study reported.

The rearrangement uses TRBV7-2 and TRBJ1-1, with D unresolved. Sequencing input: blood. The receptor was isolated from a woman aged 18-29 years in good health. The CDR3 DNA is TGTGCCAGCGGCCCACGGGTGAACACTGAAGCTTTCTTT. As protein: CASGPRVNTEAFF.